This entry concerns a single T cell receptor beta chain. Its target is not known. Some clones are missing from TCRdb's copy, which holds only in-frame ones; the method was immunoSEQ multiplex PCR. This table has 300,000 to 500,000 clones, 88% appearing once. This CDR3 has 14 amino acids. The J segment lost 4 bases and the V segment lost 3 bases, leaving 4 bases of the junction unmatched. Germline lookup yields CDR1 SGHNT and CDR2 YYREEE (reference sequence). The treatment here: roughly 19 received Ad26.COV2.S at low or high dose, single or two shots; 5 received placebo; per-sample allocation not given. Specimen acquisition occurred on day 63 following the initial vaccine or placebo injection. In the vaccine, an Ad26 vector expressed the SARS-CoV-2 spike of the Wuhan strain. The sample belongs to a study of Ad26.COV2.S vaccination and SARS-CoV-2 variants. Study results and caveats: Non-spike TCR breadth was similar in vaccine and placebo recipients. The placebo group had lower spike-specific TCR breadth than the vaccine recipients did.

The sample was peripheral blood, taken in a trial of Ad26.COV2.S vaccine versus placebo. The chain is built from TRBV5-4 and TRBJ2-1, with 7 positions matching TRBD1. This clonotype was obtained from a person aged 18 to 65 who received the Ad26.COV2.S COVID-19 vaccine or a placebo. As DNA, the CDR3 is TGTGCCAGCAGCTACGGGACAGAATACAATGAGCAGTTCTTC. It is translated as CASSYGTEYNEQFF.